The present T cell receptor (beta chain) was sequenced within a study of T cell responses to AZD1222 COVID-19 vaccine. Whole-study results and caveats: Among spike-specific TCRs, nearly half reportedly target unmutated variant regions. Baseline antibody screening turned up just 6 or 7 seropositive AZD1222 recipients.

Profiled with immunoSEQ multiplex PCR; TCRdb holds only in-frame clones, not every one. The sample carries roughly 160,000 clones, around 90% recorded once. As regards this clone: The antigen remains undetermined.

Trimming took off 0 bases at V and 0 bases at J, with 10 bases between the two ends. CDR1 is LGHDT and CDR2 is YNNKEL in the germline V gene (reference sequence). The CDR3 is 16 residues long. V is TRBV3-1 (or the pseudogene TRBV3-2) and J is TRBJ2-3, with D uncertain. The clonotype originates from an adult who received the AZD1222 COVID-19 vaccine. Sequencing used peripheral blood, obtained 28 days after the second AZD1222 dose. The CDR3 sequence: CASSQEVTESTDTQYF. The CDR3 region has the DNA TGTGCCAGCAGCCAAGAAGTCACGGAAAGCACAGATACGCAGTATTTT.